The 22 T cell receptor beta chains given below trace back to one sample, sequenced in a study of T cells in Graves' hyperthyroidism and ophthalmopathy. Researchers amplified the TCR beta CDR3 regions from RNA transcripts. With the HTBI primer set, the TCR CDR3 went through a first round of RT-PCR. TCRdb passed the multiplex PCR reads through MiXCR, listing each CDR3 protein once. This table has 250,000 to 300,000 distinct CDR3 sequences, 13% to 15% appearing once. Sample: blood. The receptors originated from a woman aged 40 to 50 with Graves' hyperthyroidism that later progressed to Graves' ophthalmopathy.

V usage is TRBV19 and J usage is TRBJ1-4; D remains unclear. The CDR3 contains 12 residues. Germline V gene data show CDR1 as LNHDA and CDR2 as SQIVND (reference sequence). With 9 bases removed from V and 8 bases from J, the gap between germline ends came to 13 bases. The CDR3 DNA reads as TGTGCCAGCTACGTCTCCGGGGAAAAACTGTTTTTT. This translates into CASYVSGEKLFF.

A word on this clonotype: A read error is likely, as this CDR3 ends without the conserved phenylalanine or tryptophan. The V and J genes are TRBV28 and TRBJ2-5, with 7 bases identical to TRBD1. The CDR3 consists of 15 residues. V shed 1 base, J shed 2 bases, and the junction held 4 bases outside the gene matches. Germline CDR1 MDHEN, CDR2 SYDVKM. Written as DNA, the CDR3 is TGTGCCAGCAGTTTATCCGGACAGGAACAAGAGACCCAGTACCTC. Residues: CASSLSGQEQETQYL.

This clonotype was counted only a few times. The CDR3: CASKMGSAPLHF. In DNA, the CDR3 is TGTGCCAGCAAGATGGGATCGGCACCCCTCCACTTT. The chain has TRBV6-1 and TRBJ1-6; no firm D call. V lost 7 bases to trimming and J lost 11 bases, with 12 bases between them. CDR1 MNHNS and CDR2 SASEGT come from the germline V gene. This CDR3 has 12 residues.

In this sample, this clonotype turned up many times. The V and J genes are TRBV12-3 or TRBV12-4 and TRBJ2-7; tentatively, D is TRBD1 (6 bases). Trimming shortened V by 7 bases and J by 3 bases, and 10 bases separated the two germline ends. CDR3 length: 12 amino acids. DNA for the CDR3: TGTGCCAGCACCAAACAGGGCTACGAGCAGTACTTC. Encoded protein: CASTKQGYEQYF.

This chain uses TRBV10-1 with TRBJ2-7, with D perhaps TRBD1 (6 bases). The CDR3 contains 15 residues. Germline V gene lookup returns CDR1 WNHNN and CDR2 SYGVQD (reference sequence). V lost 0 bases, J lost 2 bases, and 11 bases lay in between. CDR3 in DNA: TGCGCCAGCAGTGAGTCGAAAGAGGGGGCCTACGAGCAGTACTTC. It translates to CASSESKEGAYEQYF.

The chain links TRBV11-2 to TRBJ2-2, with 9 nucleotides matching TRBD2. Germline V lookup: CDR1 SGHAT, CDR2 FQNNGV. The V and J ends lost 6 bases and 4 bases, in that order; junction bases with no gene match: 6. This CDR3 contains 15 residues. The CDR3 loop reads CASRVAGAITGELFF. The CDR3 DNA is TGTGCCAGCAGGGTAGCGGGAGCCATCACCGGGGAGCTGTTTTTT. The whole variable domain, filled in from reference TRBV11-2 and TRBJ2-2, reads EAGVAQSPRYKIIEKRQSVAFWCNPISGHATLYWYQQILGQGPKLLIQFQNNGVVDDSQLPKDRFSAERLKGVDSTLKIQPAKLEDSAVYLCASRVAGAITGELFFGEGSRLTVL.

This clonotype was seen more than once but under ten times. A clone one base away is much larger, so this may be a read error. This rearrangement joins TRBV15 to TRBJ2-1, with D perhaps TRBD2 (6 bases). Germline CDR1 LNHNV, CDR2 YYDKDF (reference sequence). Trimming stripped 1 base from V and 8 bases from J, with 27 bases between. The length of the CDR3 is 19 residues. The DNA of the CDR3 is TGTGCCACCAGCAGAGGAGGGCTTTCCGGCCGCGGGGTTTACGATGAGCAGTTCTTC. Translating gives CATSRGGLSGRGVYDEQFF.

This clonotype showed up just a few times. The chain combines TRBV20-1 with TRBJ2-1; D is unclear. The CDR3 covers 16 residues. Trimming left V 1 base short and J 5 bases short, with 18 bases between. The V gene's germline CDR1 is DFQATT and CDR2 SNEGSKA (reference sequence). The CDR3 DNA sequence: TGCAGTGCTAGAGGCCGAGCTAGAGGAAACAACAATGAGCAGTTCTTC. It codes for CSARGRARGNNNEQFF.

The V call is TRBV9, the J call TRBJ1-1; D perhaps matches TRBD1 (6 bases). The V gene lost 0 bases and the J gene lost 5 bases, with 11 bases spanning the gap. The germline V gene encodes CDR1 SGDLS and CDR2 YYNGEE. This CDR3 comprises 14 residues. The CDR3 protein is CASSVGRGRTEAFF. Written as DNA, the CDR3 is TGTGCCAGCAGCGTAGGTAGGGGGAGGACTGAAGCTTTCTTT.

This clonotype was recorded at least ten times. The gene calls are TRBV2 and TRBJ2-7, with D unclear. Germline CDR1 and CDR2: SNHLY and FYNNEI. This CDR3 is built from 11 residues. V dropped 6 bases and J dropped 8 bases, with 11 bases sitting between them. CDR3 protein: CASSDTLQQYF. DNA for the CDR3: TGTGCCAGCAGCGACACGTTGCAGCAGTACTTC.

This clonotype occurred many times. CDR3 region: CSATRQDSYEQYF. The CDR3 bases are TGCAGTGCTACCCGACAGGACTCGTACGAGCAGTACTTC. The rearrangement uses TRBV20-1 and TRBJ2-7; possibly TRBD1 for D (6 bases). The length of the CDR3 is 13 residues. V was trimmed by 4 bases and J by 4 bases, leaving 14 bases between them. The V gene's germline CDR1 is DFQATT and CDR2 SNEGSKA (reference sequence).

This clonotype was seen repeatedly, ten times or more. The chain joins TRBV27 to TRBJ2-5, with 7 bases fitting TRBD2. From germline, CDR1 is MNHEY and CDR2 SMNVEV (reference sequence). The CDR3 is made up of 14 amino acids. Unmatched junction bases numbered 8, after V lost 5 bases and J lost 5 bases. CDR3 sequence reads: CASSPGTTEETQYF. In DNA, the CDR3 is TGTGCCAGCAGTCCCGGGACTACCGAGGAGACCCAGTACTTC.

This clonotype was seen many times. The gene calls are TRBV6-2 or TRBV6-3 and TRBJ2-2; D ambiguous. The CDR3 sequence is 13 residues long. V dropped 6 bases and J dropped 5 bases, with 10 bases sitting between them. The germline gives CDR1 MNHEY, CDR2 SVGEGT. CDR3 sequence reads: CASRTAWTGELFF. The CDR3 DNA sequence: TGTGCCAGCAGAACGGCTTGGACCGGGGAGCTGTTTTTT.

With respect to this clonotype: This could be a read error, since a much larger clone is one nucleotide away. The CDR3 carries no conserved terminal phenylalanine or tryptophan, so it likely arises from a read error. J is TRBJ2-1 and V is TRBV12-3 or TRBV12-4, with 10 bases that match TRBD2. The J segment lost 8 bases and the V segment lost 4 bases, leaving 2 bases of the junction unmatched. The CDR3 totals 13 residues. The CDR3: CASSWTSGDEQFS. Here the CDR3 DNA reads TGTGCCAGCAGTTGGACTAGCGGTGATGAGCAGTTCTCC.

The chain has TRBV9 and TRBJ1-1; D gene uncertain. Germline-derived CDR1 and CDR2 are SGDLS and YYNGEE. The CDR3 has 13 amino acids. V was trimmed by 7 bases and J by 2 bases, leaving 12 bases between them. The CDR3 protein is CASGLDGNTEAFF. The CDR3, as DNA: TGTGCCAGCGGTCTGGACGGTAACACTGAAGCTTTCTTT.

This clonotype was detected ten times or more. The chain uses TRBV6-1 and TRBJ2-1; no reliable D call. CDR1 is MNHNS and CDR2 is SASEGT in the germline V gene. The CDR3 length is 14 residues. Trimming cost V 5 bases and J 0 bases, with 8 bases left between them. CDR3 amino acids: CASSRSSSYNEQFF. The CDR3 region has the DNA TGTGCCAGCAGTCGGTCTAGCTCCTACAATGAGCAGTTCTTC.

This clonotype was found a few times. This chain joins TRBV9 and TRBJ2-1; D gene uncertain. CDR3 length equals 15 residues. V shed 4 bases and J shed 5 bases, with 16 bases lying between them. CDR1 and CDR2 from the germline V gene are SGDLS and YYNGEE. The CDR3 coding sequence is TGTGCCAGCAGCTCCCGAGGTAGTGGGAACAATGAGCAGTTCTTC. Translating it yields CASSSRGSGNNEQFF.

This clonotype was recorded at least ten times. The chain has TRBV6-1 and TRBJ2-3; tentatively, D is TRBD2 (6 bases). The V and J ends lost 5 bases and 1 base respectively, with 13 bases between them. The CDR3 sequence is 15 residues long. CDR1 is MNHNS, CDR2 SASEGT, per germline. The CDR3 DNA follows: TGTGCCAGCAGTCAACATGGCGGGGGCACAGATACGCAGTATTTT. As protein: CASSQHGGGTDTQYF.

Note on this clonotype: A much larger clone lies a single base off, so this may be a read error. The chain uses TRBV5-8 and TRBJ1-4; TRBD1 matches 9 bases. The CDR3 spans 14 residues. V was pared by 1 base and J by 8 bases, with 3 bases of the junction left unmatched. Germline CDR1 and CDR2: SGHTS and YDEGEE. CDR3 protein: CASSLTGGGEKLFF. The CDR3, as DNA: TGTGCCAGCAGCTTGACAGGGGGCGGCGAAAAACTGTTTTTT.

This clonotype was recorded at least ten times. The chain uses TRBV20-1 and TRBJ2-3; no reliable D call. This CDR3 is 13 amino acids long. V lost 3 bases and J 0 bases, leaving 7 bases between the germline ends. Germline V gives CDR1 DFQATT, CDR2 SNEGSKA (reference sequence). CDR3 in DNA: TGCAGTGCTAGCCCCCTTAGCACAGATACGCAGTATTTT. This translates into CSASPLSTDTQYF.

This clonotype was seen at least ten times. The rearrangement joins TRBV5-1 to TRBJ2-5; 13 nucleotides match TRBD2. V lost 4 bases and J lost 5; bases outside the gene matches: 5. The length of the CDR3 is 15 residues. Germline CDR1 reads SGHRS; CDR2 reads YFSETQ. CDR3 DNA sequence: TGCGCCAGCAGCAAAGGACTAGCGGGAGCGGAGACCCAGTACTTC. This gives the protein CASSKGLAGAETQYF.

This clonotype was recorded at least ten times. The V gene is TRBV10-3, the J gene TRBJ1-5, with D tentatively TRBD1 (6 bases). Germline V gives CDR1 ENHRY, CDR2 SYGVKD. Trimming removed 10 bases at V and 3 bases at J, with 13 bases between. This CDR3 contains 13 residues. CDR3 DNA: TGTGCCACCAGACAGGACTCCAATCAGCCCCAGCATTTT. Translated: CATRQDSNQPQHF.